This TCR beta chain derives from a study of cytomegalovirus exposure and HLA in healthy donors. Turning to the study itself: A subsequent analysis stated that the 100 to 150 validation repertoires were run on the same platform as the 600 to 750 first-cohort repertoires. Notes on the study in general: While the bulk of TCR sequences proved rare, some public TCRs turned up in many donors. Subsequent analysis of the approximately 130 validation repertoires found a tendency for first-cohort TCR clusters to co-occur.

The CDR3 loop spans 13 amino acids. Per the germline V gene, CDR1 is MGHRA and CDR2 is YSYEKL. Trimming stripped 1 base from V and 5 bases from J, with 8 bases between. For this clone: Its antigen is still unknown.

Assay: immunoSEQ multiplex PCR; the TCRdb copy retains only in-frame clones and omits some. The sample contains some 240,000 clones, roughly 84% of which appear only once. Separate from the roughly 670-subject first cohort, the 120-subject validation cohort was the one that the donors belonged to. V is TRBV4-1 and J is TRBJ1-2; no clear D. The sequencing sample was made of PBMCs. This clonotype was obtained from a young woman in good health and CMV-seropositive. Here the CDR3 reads CASSQVGWYGYTF. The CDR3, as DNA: TGCGCCAGCAGCCAAGTCGGGTGGTATGGCTACACCTTC.